This entry lists 8 T cell receptor beta chains sequenced from one sample in a study of blood T cell repertoires in COVID-19. Sequencing used immunoSEQ multiplex PCR; TCRdb keeps in-frame clones, though not all of them. The data contain around 220,000 clones, 65% to 85% of them singletons. Input material: PBMCs or T cells enriched from blood (not recorded which). Receptors originate from a woman in her thirties or forties with acute COVID-19.

The V and J genes are TRBV28 and TRBJ2-7; 12 nucleotides agree with TRBD2. Germline V CDR1 and CDR2: MDHEN, SYDVKM. V shed 8 bases, J shed 6 bases, and the junction held 8 bases outside the gene matches. The CDR3 runs 14 residues. The CDR3 here is CASPTSGRPPEQYF. In DNA, the CDR3 is TGTGCCAGCCCAACTAGCGGGAGGCCCCCCGAGCAGTACTTC.

This sequence joins TRBV6-5 and TRBJ1-5; unclear D gene. The V gene lost 5 bases and the J gene lost 5 bases, with 16 bases spanning the gap. Germline CDR1 and CDR2: MNHEY and SVGAGI. The CDR3 is made up of 15 amino acids. In DNA form, the CDR3 reads TGTGCCAGCAGTAAAAGGAGCGGTAACGATCAGCCCCAGCATTTT. Translation: CASSKRSGNDQPQHF.

V gene TRBV11-2 combines with J gene TRBJ2-6, with a weak D call TRBD2 (6 bases). The CDR3 contains 17 residues. The germline V and J ends were trimmed by 5 bases and 0 bases, with 14 bases remaining between them. Germline assignment: CDR1 SGHAT and CDR2 FQNNGV. The DNA for the CDR3 is TGTGCCAGCAGCCCAAATCAGGGACTCTCTGGGGCCAACGTCCTGACTTTC. Its protein is CASSPNQGLSGANVLTF.

The rearrangement joins TRBV6-1 to TRBJ2-1; 9 bases are shared with TRBD1. The CDR3 runs 16 residues. The V gene end was trimmed by 4 bases and the J gene end by 7 bases; junction bases not matched to a gene: 11. Germline assignment: CDR1 MNHNS and CDR2 SASEGT. CDR3 DNA: TGTGCCAGCAGTGTCACACAGGGGGCCGGGTGGAATGAGCAGTTCTTC. Its translation is CASSVTQGAGWNEQFF.

The chain joins TRBV5-1 to TRBJ1-4; perhaps TRBD1 as D (6 bases). The CDR3 consists of 15 residues. Looked up from germline, CDR1 is SGHRS and CDR2 is YFSETQ. V was clipped by 4 bases and J by 8 bases, with 18 bases between them. The CDR3 DNA reads TGCGCCAGCAGCAAGGAGCCAGGGGAAGGAGAAAAACTGTTTTTT. Amino acid sequence: CASSKEPGEGEKLFF.

The J gene is TRBJ1-2, the V gene TRBV25-1; the D gene is possibly TRBD1 (5 bases). This CDR3 spans 12 amino acids. Germline V gives CDR1 MGHDK, CDR2 SYGVNS. Trimming shortened V by 7 bases and J by 10 bases, and 16 bases separated the two germline ends. The CDR3 here is CASTQVGLLYTF. As DNA, the CDR3 is TGTGCCAGCACACAGGTGGGGTTGCTCTACACCTTC.

J is TRBJ1-2 and V is TRBV4-1, with TRBD1 matching 7 bases. The CDR3 length is 13 residues. The V and J ends lost 0 bases and 7 bases, in that order; junction bases with no gene match: 2. The V gene's germline CDR1 is MGHRA and CDR2 YSYEKL. The CDR3 DNA follows: TGCGCCAGCAGCCAAGAGACAGGGCGTGGCTACACCTTC. This gives the protein CASSQETGRGYTF.

This clone showed up just once. This chain joins TRBV4-2 and TRBJ1-6; D is perhaps TRBD1 (6 bases). V was pared by 2 bases and J by 0 bases, with 20 bases between. This CDR3 spans 20 amino acids. Per the germline V gene, CDR1 is LGHNA and CDR2 is YNFKEQ. Written as DNA, the CDR3 is TGTGCCAGCAGCCAATCCGGTCGGGGAGGGGGATCCTCCTATAATTCACCCCTCCACTTT. It codes for CASSQSGRGGGSSYNSPLHF.